The 26 T cell receptor beta chains listed next were all sequenced from one sample in a study of T cell responses to AZD1222 COVID-19 vaccine. Here immunoSEQ multiplex PCR was the method, and the copy in TCRdb shows in-frame clones only, minus some. The table includes around 130,000 clones, 70% to 90% detected once. Specimen: peripheral blood, collected 28 days after the second AZD1222 dose. These receptors all stem from an adult who received the AZD1222 COVID-19 vaccine.

This rearrangement joins TRBV27 to TRBJ1-1; a possible D gene is TRBD1 (6 bases). The length of the CDR3 is 14 residues. V lost 6 bases and J lost 4, with 15 bases in between. Looked up from germline, CDR1 is MNHEY and CDR2 is SMNVEV (reference sequence). The CDR3 is CASSLDRYTTEAFF. The DNA of the CDR3 is TGTGCCAGCAGCCTAGACAGGTATACCACTGAAGCTTTCTTT.

This clone is a singleton in its sample. An end of the junction differs from the germline gene, which may be a read error. CDR3 amino acids: CASREGLADSYEQYF. For the CDR3, the DNA is TGTGCCAGCAGGGAAGGACTAGCGGATTCCTACGAGCAGTACTTC. The chain employs TRBV6-1 and TRBJ2-7, with 10 bases that match TRBD2. Germline CDR1 MNHNS, CDR2 SASEGT. The CDR3 loop spans 15 amino acids.

This chain links TRBV5-1 with TRBJ1-1; possibly TRBD1 for D (5 bases). There are 15 residues in the CDR3. Per germline, CDR1 SGHRS and CDR2 YFSETQ. Trimming shortened V by 4 bases and J by 1 base, and 14 bases separated the two germline ends. CDR3 DNA: TGCGCCAGCAGCCTGGATGGGACCGCGAACACTGAAGCTTTCTTT. Translating gives CASSLDGTANTEAFF.

J is TRBJ2-2 and V is TRBV11-3; tentatively, D is TRBD1 or TRBD2 (6 bases each). Looked up from germline, CDR1 is SGHNT and CDR2 is YENEEA. CDR3 size: 14 residues. V was cut by 6 bases and J by 0 bases, with 8 bases left in between. In DNA, the CDR3 is TGTGCCAGCAGAAGGGGGGCGAACACCGGGGAGCTGTTTTTT. It yields the protein CASRRGANTGELFF.

This chain uses TRBV20-1 with TRBJ1-1, with a weak D call TRBD1 (5 bases). This CDR3 comprises 11 residues. Per germline, CDR1 DFQATT and CDR2 SNEGSKA (reference sequence). V was cut by 7 bases and J by 0 bases, with 6 bases left in between. The CDR3 DNA reads TGCAGTGGACAGATGAACACTGAAGCTTTCTTT. Its translation: CSGQMNTEAFF.

The gene calls are TRBV18 and TRBJ1-5; D might be TRBD1 (6 bases). Trimming stripped 0 bases from V and 2 bases from J, with 11 bases between. Germline loops: CDR1 KGHSH, CDR2 LQKENI. There are 16 residues in the CDR3. The chain's CDR3 is CASSPPNRVGNQPQHF. The CDR3 DNA follows: TGTGCCAGCTCACCACCCAACAGGGTTGGCAATCAGCCCCAGCATTTT.

The chain carries TRBV11-2 and TRBJ2-7, with D perhaps matching TRBD2 (5 bases). CDR3 length: 14 amino acids. The V gene's germline CDR1 is SGHAT and CDR2 FQNNGV. The germline V and J ends were trimmed by 2 bases and 6 bases, with 14 bases remaining between them. This CDR3 reads CASSLLQGGTEQYF. The DNA for the CDR3 is TGTGCCAGCAGCTTACTTCAAGGAGGAACCGAGCAGTACTTC. The full variable domain, with the rest looked up from reference TRBV11-2 and TRBJ2-7, is EAGVAQSPRYKIIEKRQSVAFWCNPISGHATLYWYQQILGQGPKLLIQFQNNGVVDDSQLPKDRFSAERLKGVDSTLKIQPAKLEDSAVYLCASSLLQGGTEQYFGPGTRLTVT.

CDR3 sequence reads: CASSLVEGYTEAFF. Written as DNA, the CDR3 is TGTGCCAGCAGCTTAGTTGAGGGTTACACTGAAGCTTTCTTT. The chain carries TRBV7-2 and TRBJ1-1, with unresolved D. The ends were cut back, 1 base at V and 3 bases at J, with 9 bases in the middle. Per the germline V gene, CDR1 is SGHTA and CDR2 is FQGNSA. The CDR3 covers 14 residues.

This chain links TRBV28 with TRBJ1-1, with TRBD1 matching over 9 bases. The V and J ends lost 5 bases and 0 bases, in that order; junction bases with no gene match: 7. From germline, CDR1 is MDHEN and CDR2 SYDVKM. The CDR3 is 16 residues long. The CDR3 loop is CASSGTGQLMNTEAFF. The CDR3 region has the DNA TGTGCCAGCAGTGGGACAGGGCAACTCATGAACACTGAAGCTTTCTTT.

This sequence joins TRBV30 and TRBJ1-5; D remains ambiguous. The CDR3 runs 15 residues. Germline V gene lookup returns CDR1 GTSNPN and CDR2 SVGIG (reference sequence). V shed 0 bases and J shed 4 bases, with 13 bases lying between them. This CDR3 is CAWSVQGSRNQPQHF. CDR3 sequence (DNA): TGTGCCTGGAGTGTACAAGGGTCTCGGAATCAGCCCCAGCATTTT. The entire variable domain, with the rest obtained from reference TRBV30 and TRBJ1-5, is as follows: SQTIHQWPATLVQPVGSPLSLECTVEGTSNPNLYWYRQAAGRGLQLLFYSVGIGQISSEVPQNLSASRPQDRQFILSSKKLLLSDSGFYLCAWSVQGSRNQPQHFGDGTRLSIL.

The chain carries TRBV4-3 and TRBJ1-1; D is undetermined. Germline values: CDR1 LGHNA, CDR2 YSLEER. This CDR3 is 13 amino acids long. V was pared by 0 bases and J by 0 bases, with 2 bases between. CDR3 coding DNA: TGCGCCAGCAGCCAAGAGTTGAACACTGAAGCTTTCTTT. It is translated as CASSQELNTEAFF.

The chain links TRBV6-5 to TRBJ1-1, with 10 nucleotides matching TRBD1. Germline loops: CDR1 MNHEY, CDR2 SVGAGI. V lost 6 bases, J lost 3 bases, and 4 bases stayed unmatched. This CDR3 comprises 14 residues. CDR3 sequence reads: CASRRDRGDTEAFF. As DNA, the CDR3 is TGTGCCAGCAGACGGGACAGGGGAGACACTGAAGCTTTCTTT.

V usage is TRBV21-1 and J usage is TRBJ1-2. TRBV21-1 is a pseudogene locus. The CDR3 extends over 13 amino acids. In nucleotides, the CDR3 is TGTGCCAGCAGCAAAAGGATCCACTATGGCTACACCTTC. This gives the protein CASSKRIHYGYTF.

V gene TRBV7-9 combines with J gene TRBJ1-1; D is undetermined. This CDR3 is 13 amino acids long. CDR1 SEHNR and CDR2 FQNEAQ come from the germline V gene (reference sequence). Trimming removed 5 bases from V and 1 base from J, with 8 bases in between. Written as DNA, the CDR3 is TGTGCCAGCAGCGTCGAGGGGAACACTGAAGCTTTCTTT. As protein: CASSVEGNTEAFF.

The rearrangement uses TRBV7-8 and TRBJ1-6; D perhaps matches TRBD1 (6 bases). V was cut by 1 base and J by 9 bases, with 16 bases left in between. The germline gives CDR1 SGHVS, CDR2 FQNEAQ. The CDR3 has 16 amino acids. The CDR3 DNA is TGTGCCAGCAGCTTAGAGGTGTCGACAGGTCTTTCACCCCTCCACTTT. Translated, it gives CASSLEVSTGLSPLHF.

The chain employs TRBV11-2 and TRBJ1-2; D gene uncertain. The CDR3 has 11 amino acids. Trimming removed 7 bases from V and 4 bases from J, with 7 bases in between. Looked up from germline, CDR1 is SGHAT and CDR2 is FQNNGV. In DNA, the CDR3 is TGTGCCAGCACCACGGGCTATGGCTACACCTTC. It translates to CASTTGYGYTF.

V gene TRBV18 combines with J gene TRBJ1-2, with 8 nucleotides matching TRBD1. V dropped 6 bases and J dropped 4; count of bases not matched to a gene: 10. The germline gives CDR1 KGHSH, CDR2 LQKENI. This CDR3 region has 15 residues. In DNA, the CDR3 is TGTGCCAGCTCTGGACAGGGCTCATTGGGCTATGGCTACACCTTC. This encodes CASSGQGSLGYGYTF.

The CDR3 reads CASSVGTETGGYTF. DNA for the CDR3: TGTGCCAGCAGCGTTGGGACAGAGACGGGTGGCTACACCTTC. The rearrangement joins TRBV9 to TRBJ1-2; 7 positions agree with TRBD1. The germline CDR1 and CDR2 sequences are SGDLS and YYNGEE. The CDR3 sequence is 14 residues long. After removal of 2 bases from V and 7 bases from J, the junction contained 8 bases not matched to a gene.

This chain joins TRBV3-1 (or the pseudogene TRBV3-2) and TRBJ2-5; possibly TRBD2 for D (6 bases). The length of the CDR3 is 13 residues. V was cut by 3 bases and J by 5 bases, with 10 bases left in between. Germline CDR1 is LGHDT and CDR2 is YNNKEL (reference sequence). DNA for the CDR3: TGTGCCAGCAGCCAGCGGGGCGAGGAGACCCAGTACTTC. Translating it yields CASSQRGEETQYF.

The chain uses TRBV7-2 and TRBJ2-2, with D possibly being TRBD2 (7 bases). The CDR3 runs 15 residues. Germline lookup yields CDR1 SGHTA and CDR2 FQGNSA. Trimming cost V 7 bases and J 7 bases, with 19 bases left between them. CDR3 amino acids: CASTPVGGGYGELFF. CDR3 coding DNA: TGTGCCAGCACCCCTGTTGGGGGGGGCTACGGGGAGCTGTTTTTT.

The CDR3 reads CASSSGQNTEAFF. The CDR3 DNA reads TGTGCCAGCAGCTCCGGACAGAACACTGAAGCTTTCTTT. The chain has TRBV7-6 and TRBJ1-1; maybe TRBD1 (5 bases). This CDR3 is built from 13 residues. Germline-derived CDR1 and CDR2 are SGHVS and FNYEAQ. Trimming took off 4 bases at V and 1 base at J, with 7 bases between the two ends.

The V gene is TRBV6-2 or TRBV6-3, the J gene TRBJ2-7, with 8 bases fitting TRBD1. V gave up 4 bases and J gave up 0 bases; unmatched junction bases: 17. This CDR3 has 19 residues. Germline lookup yields CDR1 MNHEY and CDR2 SVGEGT. The CDR3 bases are TGTGCCAGCAGTTTCGAACTTCGTCCCGGGACAGGACTCTCCTACGAGCAGTACTTC. Translation gives CASSFELRPGTGLSYEQYF.

The chain couples TRBV7-2 to TRBJ2-7; 13 bases match TRBD2. V lost 4 bases to trimming and J lost 6 bases; unmatched junction nucleotides: 12. This CDR3 contains 17 residues. Looked up from germline, CDR1 is SGHTA and CDR2 is FQGNSA. Written as DNA, the CDR3 is TGTGCCAGCAGCTGGGCTGGACTAGCGGGAGTCAGTTCCGAGCAGTACTTC. Translating gives CASSWAGLAGVSSEQYF.

The V and J genes are TRBV29-1 and TRBJ1-1; D remains unclear. V lost 1 base and J 1 base, leaving 7 bases between the germline ends. The CDR3 is 13 amino acids. Looked up from germline, CDR1 is SQVTM and CDR2 is ANQGSEA. CDR3 sequence reads: CSVEGTANTEAFF. DNA for the CDR3: TGCAGCGTTGAAGGGACTGCGAACACTGAAGCTTTCTTT.

This chain links TRBV5-1 with TRBJ1-4; tentative D call: TRBD1 (5 bases). The length of the CDR3 is 13 residues. V was clipped by 6 bases and J by 5 bases, with 11 bases between them. Germline lookup yields CDR1 SGHRS and CDR2 YFSETQ. Written as DNA, the CDR3 is TGCGCCAGCACTCAGGGACCCAATGAAAAACTGTTTTTT. It encodes CASTQGPNEKLFF.

The sample holds one count of this clone. V is TRBV30 and J is TRBJ1-1; D call uncertain. The CDR3 is 12 residues long. Trimming shortened V by 2 bases and J by 5 bases, and 9 bases separated the two germline ends. Germline V gene data show CDR1 as GTSNPN and CDR2 as SVGIG (reference sequence). The CDR3 DNA reads TGTGCCTGGAGTCGGGGTTTGACTGAAGCTTTCTTT. It translates to CAWSRGLTEAFF.